A single sample gave rise to the 16 T cell receptor beta chains below, sequenced in a study of cytomegalovirus exposure and HLA in healthy donors. Use of 60 Vbeta and 13 Jbeta primers characterized the PCR. The assay was immunoSEQ multiplex PCR, and TCRdb's table has in-frame clones only and misses some. The sample comprises roughly 90,000 clones, around 68% of which are singletons, and approximately 20% rests with the top ten. Sequenced sample: PBMCs. These TCRs come from a man aged 25 to 40 in good health and CMV-seropositive.

This clone came up once. V gene TRBV30 combines with J gene TRBJ2-7, with 8 bases identical to TRBD1. The germline V gene encodes CDR1 GTSNPN and CDR2 SVGIG (reference sequence). This CDR3 has 12 residues. The junction had 4 bases not matched to a gene; V was cut back by 4 bases and J by 5 bases. Written as DNA, the CDR3 is TGTGCCTGGACAGGGGGCCTGGACGAGCAGTACTTC. It encodes CAWTGGLDEQYF.

This sequence joins TRBV28 and TRBJ2-5, with TRBD1 identical over 10 bases. The junction had 5 bases not matched to a gene; V was cut back by 6 bases and J by 1 base. Germline loops: CDR1 MDHEN, CDR2 SYDVKM. This CDR3 contains 15 residues. CDR3 sequence: CASSLGTGVQETQYF. In DNA form, the CDR3 reads TGTGCCAGCAGCCTCGGGACAGGGGTCCAAGAGACCCAGTACTTC.

The CDR3 sequence: CASSFSGGAYEQYF. CDR3 in DNA: TGTGCCAGCAGCTTCAGCGGGGGAGCCTACGAGCAGTACTTC. The rearrangement uses TRBV7-3 and TRBJ2-7; 8 bases line up with TRBD2. Trimming removed 3 bases from V and 2 bases from J; junction bases left unmatched: 3. The CDR3 runs to 14 residues. Germline V gene data show CDR1 as SGHTA and CDR2 as FQGTGA.

The chain employs TRBV18 and TRBJ2-7, with 7 bases fitting TRBD1. The CDR3 length is 14 residues. V trimming: 0 bases; J trimming: 4 bases; junction bases outside the gene matches: 3. Germline lookup yields CDR1 KGHSH and CDR2 LQKENI. This CDR3 is CASSPPGQMYEQYF. DNA of the CDR3: TGTGCCAGCTCACCACCGGGACAGATGTACGAGCAGTACTTC.

This clone was picked up a small number of times. The chain combines TRBV7-3 with TRBJ2-2; 10 positions match TRBD2. The germline gives CDR1 SGHTA, CDR2 FQGTGA. The CDR3 is 17 amino acids. The V gene end was trimmed by 2 bases and the J gene end by 1 base; junction bases not matched to a gene: 4. In DNA, the CDR3 is TGTGCCAGCAGCTTAGACCGGACTAGCGGGAACACCGGGGAGCTGTTTTTT. Translated: CASSLDRTSGNTGELFF. The complete variable domain, with remaining parts taken from reference TRBV7-3 and TRBJ2-2, reads GAGVSQTPSNKVTEKGKYVELRCDPISGHTALYWYRQSLGQGPEFLIYFQGTGAADDSGLPNDRFFAVRPEGSVSTLKIQRTERGDSAVYLCASSLDRTSGNTGELFFGEGSRLTVL.

This clone was seen once. The CDR3 loop is CASSLGQVDEKLFF. Written as DNA, the CDR3 is TGCGCCAGCAGCCTCGGACAGGTGGATGAAAAACTGTTTTTT. The J gene is TRBJ1-4, the V gene TRBV4-1; 7 bases are a match to TRBD1. This CDR3 has 14 amino acids. V lost 4 bases and J lost 6; bases outside the gene matches: 5. The germline CDR1 and CDR2 sequences are MGHRA and YSYEKL.

This chain joins TRBV9 and TRBJ2-3; 11 bases align to TRBD2. Germline V gene sequence: CDR1 SGDLS, CDR2 YYNGEE. After removal of 0 bases from V and 6 bases from J, the junction contained 12 bases not matched to a gene. This CDR3 comprises 18 residues. CDR3 bases: TGTGCCAGCAGCGTAGGAACTTATAGCGGGAGGGCCAGCGATACGCAGTATTTT. It is translated as CASSVGTYSGRASDTQYF.

This clone was detected once. V and J are TRBV5-1 and TRBJ1-1; tentatively, D is TRBD1 (6 bases). Germline assignment: CDR1 SGHRS and CDR2 YFSETQ. V lost 1 base and J lost 1, with 14 bases in between. The CDR3 has 16 amino acids. This CDR3 reads CASSLNTQGTNTEAFF. Written as DNA, the CDR3 is TGCGCCAGCAGCTTGAATACCCAGGGGACGAACACTGAAGCTTTCTTT.

The V and J genes are TRBV19 and TRBJ1-5; 7 bases map to TRBD1. V dropped 10 bases and J dropped 4; count of bases not matched to a gene: 13. This CDR3 spans 15 amino acids. CDR1 LNHDA and CDR2 SQIVND come from the germline V gene (reference sequence). Here the CDR3 DNA reads TGTGCCACAGTCCTGGACAGGAACTTTAATCAGCCCCAGCATTTT. This encodes CATVLDRNFNQPQHF.

V gene TRBV7-2 combines with J gene TRBJ2-5, with TRBD2 identical over 14 bases. Germline-derived CDR1 and CDR2 are SGHTA and FQGNSA. The CDR3 contains 17 residues. With V trimmed by 2 bases and J by 1 base, 3 bases remained unmatched. CDR3 residues: CASSLWGLAGVQETQYF. In nucleotides, the CDR3 is TGTGCCAGCAGCTTATGGGGACTAGCGGGGGTCCAAGAGACCCAGTACTTC.

The V gene is TRBV9, the J gene TRBJ1-1; 7 bases align to TRBD1. The CDR3 spans 15 residues. Unmatched junction bases numbered 9, after V lost 4 bases and J lost 3 bases. Germline V CDR1 and CDR2: SGDLS, YYNGEE. CDR3 nucleotide sequence: TGTGCCAGCAGCTTAAGAACAGGGGTCGACACTGAAGCTTTCTTT. Amino acid sequence: CASSLRTGVDTEAFF. Looking up the rest from reference TRBV9 and TRBJ1-1 gives the full variable domain: DSGVTQTPKHLITATGQRVTLRCSPRSGDLSVYWYQQSLDQGLQFLIQYYNGEERAKGNILERFSAQQFPDLHSELNLSSLELGDSALYFCASSLRTGVDTEAFFGQGTRLTVV.

Regarding this clone: The identical CDR3 is also encoded by other nucleotide sequences in the sample. The V and J genes are TRBV4-2 and TRBJ2-7; 7 bases match TRBD2. Trimming cost V 5 bases and J 3 bases; bases outside gene matches: 7. CDR3 size: 14 residues. From germline, CDR1 is LGHNA and CDR2 YNFKEQ. CDR3 protein: CASSEGPSGYEQYF. In nucleotides, the CDR3 is TGTGCCAGCAGCGAAGGCCCTAGCGGCTACGAGCAGTACTTC.

This chain connects TRBV14 to TRBJ2-3; possibly TRBD2 for D (6 bases). Trimming pared 0 bases from V and 2 bases from J, leaving 12 bases between. CDR1 and CDR2 (germline): SGHDN, FVKESK. The CDR3 covers 16 residues. The CDR3 DNA reads as TGTGCCAGCAGCCAAGATTGGAGGGTCTCCACAGATACGCAGTATTTT. Protein product: CASSQDWRVSTDTQYF.

On this clone itself: The junction shows a germline mismatch at one end, possibly a read error. The rearrangement joins TRBV9 to TRBJ1-5; D remains unclear. The CDR3 spans 13 residues. The germline V gene encodes CDR1 SGDLS and CDR2 YYNGEE. CDR3 sequence: CASSAGEDQPQNF. The DNA for the CDR3 is TGTGCCAGCAGCGCCGGGGAAGATCAGCCCCAGAATTTT.

CDR3 bases: TGTGCCAGTAAGGGGCTCGGGGGAGACGGGGAGACCCAGTACTTC. It is translated as CASKGLGGDGETQYF. The chain combines TRBV19 with TRBJ2-5; perhaps TRBD2 as D (6 bases). V was pared by 7 bases and J by 5 bases, with 20 bases between. Germline CDR1 and CDR2: LNHDA and SQIVND (reference sequence). This CDR3 spans 15 amino acids.

This chain joins TRBV9 and TRBJ2-3, with D perhaps matching TRBD2 (7 bases). The CDR3 sequence is 15 residues long. V was pared by 2 bases and J by 9 bases, with 19 bases between. Germline V CDR1 and CDR2: SGDLS, YYNGEE. CDR3 residues: CASSVGGGIQETQYF. For the CDR3, the DNA is TGTGCCAGCAGCGTGGGAGGGGGGATCCAAGAAACGCAGTATTTT. The variable domain in full, with the rest retrieved from reference TRBV9 and TRBJ2-3, is DSGVTQTPKHLITATGQRVTLRCSPRSGDLSVYWYQQSLDQGLQFLIQYYNGEERAKGNILERFSAQQFPDLHSELNLSSLELGDSALYFCASSVGGGIQETQYFGPGTRLTVL.